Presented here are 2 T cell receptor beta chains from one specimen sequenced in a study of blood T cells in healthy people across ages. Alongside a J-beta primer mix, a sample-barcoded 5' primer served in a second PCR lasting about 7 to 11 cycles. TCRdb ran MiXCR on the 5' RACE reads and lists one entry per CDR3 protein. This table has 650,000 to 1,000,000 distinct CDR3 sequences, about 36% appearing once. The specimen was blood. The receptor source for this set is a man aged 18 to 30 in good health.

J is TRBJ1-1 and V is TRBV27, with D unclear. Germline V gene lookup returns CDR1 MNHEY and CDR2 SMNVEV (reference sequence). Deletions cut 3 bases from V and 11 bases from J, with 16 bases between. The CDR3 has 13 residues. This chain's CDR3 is CASSFSVEKEAFF. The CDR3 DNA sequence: TGTGCCAGCAGTTTTTCTGTCGAGAAGGAGGCTTTCTTT.

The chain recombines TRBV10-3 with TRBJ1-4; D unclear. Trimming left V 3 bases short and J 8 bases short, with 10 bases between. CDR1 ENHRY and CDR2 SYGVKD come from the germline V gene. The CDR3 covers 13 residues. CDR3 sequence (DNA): TGTGCCATCAGTGAACAGAAAGAGGAAAAACTGTTTTTT. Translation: CAISEQKEEKLFF.